This note documents a single T cell receptor (beta chain) sequence. No antigen is known for it. PCR amplification relied on 60 Vbeta primers (plus 13 Jbeta primers). Profiling relied on immunoSEQ multiplex PCR, and the TCRdb table lists in-frame clones only, not all of them. The sample contains 150,000 or so clones, about 82% of which appear only once. This sample is drawn from a study of cytomegalovirus exposure and HLA in healthy donors. Study observations and caveats: There were several of the most significant clusters that appeared linked to common viral pathogens in a later analysis.

Germline V CDR1 and CDR2: SGHRS, YFSETQ. This CDR3 is 14 amino acids long. V was clipped by 4 bases and J by 2 bases, with 13 bases between them. The chain carries TRBV5-1 and TRBJ2-7; a possible D gene is TRBD2 (5 bases). This TCR was sampled from a woman between 50 and 59 years old in good health and CMV-seropositive. The sequenced sample consisted of PBMCs. DNA of the CDR3: TGCGCCAGCAGCCAGCGGAGGCCGGCCTACGAGCAGTACTTC. This encodes CASSQRRPAYEQYF.